This TCR beta chain was recorded in a study of CD4 T cells in relation to SARS-CoV-2 and coronaviruses. Study-wide findings and caveats: Samples before the pandemic and after infection were not matched within any donor. In around 67% of donors, memory CD4+ clonotypes crossrecognized SARS-CoV-2 and at least one common cold coronavirus spike.

For this clone: Its target is unknown.

The table came from immunoSEQ multiplex PCR; TCRdb's copy has only in-frame clones and leaves some out. The table includes about 59,000 clones, 86% detected once. CD4+ T cells from unexposed donors were obtained before the COVID-19 pandemic (2011-2018). The sample was memory CD4+ T cells from PBMCs. The TCR sequence derives from a human donor in good health.

The CDR3 protein is CASSARLAGATDTQYF. DNA of the CDR3: TGTGCCAGCAGCGCCCGACTAGCGGGAGCCACAGATACGCAGTATTTT. V gene TRBV9 combines with J gene TRBJ2-3; 12 bases map to TRBD2. The CDR3 totals 16 residues. The junction had 4 bases not matched to a gene; V was cut back by 3 bases and J by 2 bases. Germline CDR1 SGDLS, CDR2 YYNGEE.